Shown below are 4 T cell receptor beta chains from a single sample sequenced in a study of identical twins listed by TCRdb under 2016. Preparation of the library involved 5' RACE. Sequencing relied on an Illumina HiSeq 2000. TCRdb trimmed the raw reads at Q25, called clones with MiXCR and kept productive beta chains. Each CDR3 protein gets just one entry, which takes the most common genes and DNA from the rows behind it. This sample gives a few hundred thousand distinct CDR3 sequences in total; approximately 8.7% of them show up just once. 7.5% to 9.5% of the sample is taken by the ten largest. Sequenced: naive T cells sorted from blood. The cell subset or site label corresponds to: cells isolated with a human naive T-cell isolation kit. The receptors come from a woman between 45 and 60 years old in good health.

The V gene is TRBV4-1, the J gene TRBJ1-1, with D unresolved. The V end lost 4 bases, the J end lost 0 bases, and 6 bases lay between the germline ends. This CDR3 has 13 amino acids. Germline V gene data show CDR1 as MGHRA and CDR2 as YSYEKL. In nucleotides, the CDR3 is TGCGCCAGCAGCCGGACGGTGAACACTGAAGCTTTCTTT. Its translation is CASSRTVNTEAFF.

The V and J genes are TRBV5-6 and TRBJ2-5, with TRBD2 identical over 8 bases. Per germline, CDR1 SGHDT and CDR2 YYEEEE. J lost 3 bases, V lost 2 bases, and 3 bases had no gene match. The CDR3 runs 14 residues. CDR3 coding DNA: TGTGCCAGCAGCTTTGGACTAGCCGAAGAGACCCAGTACTTC. Protein: CASSFGLAEETQYF.

This clonotype came up many times. This sequence joins TRBV29-1 and TRBJ2-1, with no clear D. Germline CDR1 and CDR2: SQVTM and ANQGSEA. The CDR3 is made up of 10 amino acids. The ends were cut back, 4 bases at V and 12 bases at J, with 10 bases in the middle. The CDR3 DNA reads as TGCAGCGTTGTAGGTCTCGGGCAGTTCTTC. Amino acids: CSVVGLGQFF.

This clonotype was seen a handful of times. This rearrangement joins TRBV6-6 to TRBJ1-1; D might be TRBD1 (5 bases). V was shortened by 1 base and J by 10 bases, with 10 bases between the two germline ends. The CDR3 covers 12 residues. CDR1 and CDR2 (germline): MNHNY, SVGAGI (reference sequence). The CDR3 nucleotides are TGTGCCAGCAGTTACTTCGCAGGGTCAGCTTTCTTT. Its translation: CASSYFAGSAFF.